This T cell receptor (beta chain) derives from a study of T cell repertoires in cytomegalovirus infection. About the study: Peptides in the study included HLA-C-restricted and HLA-B-restricted CMV epitopes. Matching HLA type and CMV infection were both indicated by public TCR beta signatures.

A single record per CDR3 protein comes from TCRdb applying MiXCR to the reads. The sample carries about 900,000 distinct CDR3 sequences, about a third recorded once. In this sample, this clonotype turned up a few times. Its cognate antigen is unknown. Germline CDR1 is MNHEY and CDR2 is SMNVEV (reference sequence). This CDR3 region has 14 residues. V shed 5 bases and J 4 bases; nucleotides not matched to a gene: 5. Study results and limitations: Dominating the ex vivo response were HLA-C-restricted CMV-specific TCR beta clonotypes.

The J gene is TRBJ1-2, the V gene TRBV27, with TRBD1 matching 9 bases. This TCR was sampled from a human donor in good health (CMV status not recorded). Some clones in this sample may be carry-over from other donors' samples. The specimen was cultured CD8+ T cells from PBMCs, collected from culture after CMV antigen stimulation. CDR3 region: CASSLTGGIYGYTF. The CDR3 DNA sequence: TGTGCCAGCAGTCTGACAGGGGGTATCTATGGCTACACCTTC.